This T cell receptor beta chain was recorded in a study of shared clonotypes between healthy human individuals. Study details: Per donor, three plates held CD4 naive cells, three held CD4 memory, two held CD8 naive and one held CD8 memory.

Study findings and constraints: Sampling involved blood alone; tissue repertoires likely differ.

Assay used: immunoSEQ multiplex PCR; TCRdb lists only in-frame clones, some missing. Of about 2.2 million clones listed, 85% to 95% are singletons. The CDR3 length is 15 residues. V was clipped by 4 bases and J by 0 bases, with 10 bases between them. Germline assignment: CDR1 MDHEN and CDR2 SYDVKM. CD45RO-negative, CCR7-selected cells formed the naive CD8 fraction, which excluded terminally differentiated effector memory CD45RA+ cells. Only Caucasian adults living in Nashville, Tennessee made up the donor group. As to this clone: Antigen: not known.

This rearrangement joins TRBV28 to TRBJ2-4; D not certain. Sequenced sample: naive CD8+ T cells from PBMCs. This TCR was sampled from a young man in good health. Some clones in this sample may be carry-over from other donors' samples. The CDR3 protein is CASSYEISAKNIQYF. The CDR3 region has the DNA TGTGCCAGCAGTTACGAGATTTCAGCCAAAAACATTCAGTACTTC.